These 32 T cell receptor beta chains originate from one sample sequenced in a study of T cell repertoires in ileal Crohn's disease. Measured with immunoSEQ multiplex PCR; TCRdb has only the in-frame clones, and not every one. Of some 11,000 clones listed, 79% were seen once; the top ten hold roughly 6.9%. Time point noted: neoterminal ileum biopsy at postoperative endoscopy, about 6 months after surgery. The specimen sequenced was ileal tissue. The origin of the receptors is an adult with Crohn's disease.

The chain uses TRBV5-4 and TRBJ1-4; 7 nucleotides agree with TRBD1. The CDR3 spans 14 residues. Germline CDR1 SGHNT, CDR2 YYREEE (reference sequence). Trimming cost V 3 bases and J 7 bases; bases outside gene matches: 6. The CDR3 spells CASSSGGLAEKLFF. The CDR3 bases are TGTGCCAGCAGCTCAGGGGGACTAGCTGAAAAACTGTTTTTT. The full variable domain, in which reference TRBV5-4 and TRBJ1-4 provide the parts outside the CDR3, is ETGVTQSPTHLIKTRGQQVTLRCSSQSGHNTVSWYQQALGQGPQFIFQYYREEENGRGNFPPRFSGLQFPNYSSELNVNALELDDSALYLCASSSGGLAEKLFFGSGTQLSVL.

The chain employs TRBV7-7 and TRBJ2-3; perhaps TRBD2 as D (6 bases). CDR1 is SSHAT, CDR2 FNYEAQ, per germline (reference sequence). Trimming pared 2 bases from V and 6 bases from J, leaving 15 bases between. CDR3 length: 15 amino acids. CDR3 protein: CASSLRGTPGDTQYF. The CDR3 DNA reads TGTGCCAGCAGCTTACGGGGGACCCCAGGGGATACGCAGTATTTT.

DNA of the CDR3: TGCGCCAGCAGCGTGGGACAGAGGAACACTGAAGCTTTCTTT. It codes for CASSVGQRNTEAFF. The chain recombines TRBV5-1 with TRBJ1-1; 7 nucleotides align to TRBD1. V trimming: 4 bases; J trimming: 1 base; junction bases outside the gene matches: 4. Germline CDR1 and CDR2: SGHRS and YFSETQ. CDR3 length equals 14 residues.

The chain is built from TRBV10-3 and TRBJ2-5; D may be TRBD1 (6 bases). The CDR3 runs 15 residues. The germline V and J ends were trimmed by 0 bases and 11 bases, with 19 bases remaining between them. Germline CDR1 and CDR2: ENHRY and SYGVKD. Here the CDR3 DNA reads TGTGCCATCAGTGAGTCAGGGATAGGACAGAAAGAGCAGTACTTC. It is translated as CAISESGIGQKEQYF.

This clone was counted only a few times. The chain uses TRBV6-5 and TRBJ1-1; the D gene is possibly TRBD1 (6 bases). Trimming cost V 6 bases and J 6 bases, with 11 bases left between them. The CDR3 length is 12 residues. CDR1 and CDR2 from the germline V gene are MNHEY and SVGAGI. The chain's CDR3 is CASRQTGAEAFF. The CDR3 nucleotides read TGTGCCAGCAGGCAGACAGGAGCTGAAGCTTTCTTT.

V is TRBV28 and J is TRBJ1-2; a weak D match, TRBD1 (6 bases). CDR1 and CDR2 from the germline V gene are MDHEN and SYDVKM. The CDR3 consists of 15 residues. Trimming stripped 5 bases from V and 4 bases from J, with 17 bases between. The CDR3 nucleotides are TGTGCCAGCAGTCCGGCGGGGGGCGCTGGCTATGGCTACACCTTC. This translates into CASSPAGGAGYGYTF.

J is TRBJ1-2 and V is TRBV6-1, with a weak D call TRBD1 (5 bases). Per germline, CDR1 MNHNS and CDR2 SASEGT. This CDR3 spans 15 amino acids. V was shortened by 6 bases and J by 6 bases, with 20 bases between the two germline ends. This CDR3 is CASSLGRGRGNGYTF. CDR3 DNA: TGTGCCAGCAGCCTCGGGAGGGGCAGAGGGAATGGCTACACCTTC.

The chain is built from TRBV27 and TRBJ1-6; D is unclear. With 3 bases removed from V and 10 bases from J, the gap between germline ends came to 13 bases. This CDR3 is built from 14 residues. Germline-derived CDR1 and CDR2 are MNHEY and SMNVEV (reference sequence). Written as DNA, the CDR3 is TGTGCCAGCAGTTTTGGAGGGCAGAACTCACCCCTCCACTTT. Protein product: CASSFGGQNSPLHF.

The V gene is TRBV6-6, the J gene TRBJ2-7, with a weak D call TRBD2 (5 bases). CDR1 and CDR2 (germline): MNHNY, SVGAGI (reference sequence). Trimming took 10 bases from V and 2 from J, leaving 15 bases between them. The CDR3 length is 13 residues. In DNA form, the CDR3 reads TGTGCCACCAAGGACTCCACCACCTACGAGCAGTACTTC. Protein: CATKDSTTYEQYF.

The chain combines TRBV7-9 with TRBJ2-7; D is possibly TRBD2 (5 bases). This CDR3 is built from 14 residues. The V gene's germline CDR1 is SEHNR and CDR2 FQNEAQ (reference sequence). The V end was cut by 1 base, the J end by 0 bases, with 7 bases between. CDR3 sequence: CASSLGGYSYEQYF. The CDR3 nucleotides are TGTGCCAGCAGCTTAGGCGGGTACTCCTACGAGCAGTACTTC.

The chain carries TRBV2 and TRBJ1-1; D remains ambiguous. The V end lost 9 bases, the J end lost 1 base, and 12 bases lay between the germline ends. This CDR3 comprises 13 residues. Germline CDR1 reads SNHLY; CDR2 reads FYNNEI. DNA of the CDR3: TGTGCCAGGGCGGAGGGCGGGAACACTGAAGCTTTCTTT. This encodes CARAEGGNTEAFF.

The chain is built from TRBV19 and TRBJ1-6, with TRBD1 matching over 9 bases. The CDR3 contains 16 residues. Per germline, CDR1 LNHDA and CDR2 SQIVND (reference sequence). With V trimmed by 1 base and J by 4 bases, 2 bases remained unmatched. This CDR3 is CASSIGGQGYNSPLHF. DNA for the CDR3: TGTGCCAGTAGTATAGGTGGACAGGGGTATAATTCACCCCTCCACTTT.

This clone was seen more than once but under ten times. At the DNA level, this CDR3 is encoded by other sequences in the same sample as well. The chain couples TRBV10-3 to TRBJ1-1, with 8 bases matching TRBD1. The V and J ends lost 8 bases and 1 base, in that order; junction bases with no gene match: 3. From germline, CDR1 is ENHRY and CDR2 SYGVKD. This CDR3 has 13 amino acids. The CDR3 region is CAISGQANTEAFF. CDR3 coding DNA: TGTGCCATCTCGGGACAGGCGAACACTGAAGCTTTCTTT.

This chain uses TRBV19 with TRBJ1-1, with D unclear. Germline values: CDR1 LNHDA, CDR2 SQIVND (reference sequence). V was cut by 3 bases and J by 2 bases, with 13 bases left in between. The CDR3 is 15 residues long. The CDR3 loop is CASSMSVARNTEAFF. CDR3 nucleotide sequence: TGTGCCAGTAGTATGTCGGTAGCAAGAAACACTGAAGCTTTCTTT.

This chain joins TRBV6-1 and TRBJ1-3; D is undetermined. From germline, CDR1 is MNHNS and CDR2 SASEGT. The CDR3 runs 14 residues. V lost 1 base, J lost 4 bases, and 8 bases lay in between. The CDR3 DNA reads as TGTGCCAGCAGTGAAGGTGGCGGGGGAAACACCATATATTTT. It yields the protein CASSEGGGGNTIYF.

The gene calls are TRBV4-2 and TRBJ2-7, with 7 positions matching TRBD2. From germline, CDR1 is LGHNA and CDR2 YNFKEQ. The CDR3 length is 16 residues. The V segment lost 4 bases and the J segment 4 bases; nucleotides outside the gene matches: 13. For the CDR3, the DNA is TGTGCCAGCAGCCCCCTAAGCGGGATCCCCCGTTACGAGCAGTACTTC. Its translation: CASSPLSGIPRYEQYF.

V and J are TRBV11-2 and TRBJ1-1; possible D gene TRBD1, 5 bases. In germline, CDR1 is SGHAT, CDR2 FQNNGV. The CDR3 length is 13 residues. Trimming stripped 6 bases from V and 5 bases from J, with 13 bases between. In DNA, the CDR3 is TGTGCCAGCAGTTACACAGGCGATACTGAAGCTTTCTTT. This encodes CASSYTGDTEAFF.

This sequence joins TRBV18 and TRBJ1-2; 8 bases are a match to TRBD1. Trimming took 3 bases from V and 6 from J; bases not matched to a gene: 3. This CDR3 spans 13 amino acids. CDR1 KGHSH and CDR2 LQKENI come from the germline V gene. The CDR3 loop reads CASSPSTGDGYTF. The CDR3 DNA sequence: TGTGCCAGCTCACCTTCGACAGGGGATGGCTACACCTTC.

This chain uses TRBV29-1 with TRBJ1-1; 9 bases agree with TRBD1. Germline V gene sequence: CDR1 SQVTM, CDR2 ANQGSEA. Trimming removed 7 bases from V and 4 bases from J; junction bases left unmatched: 4. The CDR3 is 12 amino acids. The CDR3 loop reads CSANRGPTEAFF. CDR3 coding DNA: TGCAGCGCCAACAGGGGGCCCACTGAAGCTTTCTTT.

Regarding this clone: The sample carries other DNA sequences with the same CDR3. The chain is built from TRBV6-5 and TRBJ1-1; D is unresolved. V was trimmed by 4 bases and J by 6 bases, leaving 9 bases between them. CDR3 length equals 12 residues. The germline gives CDR1 MNHEY, CDR2 SVGAGI. The CDR3 bases are TGTGCCAGCAGTTCAATCGGGGCTGAAGCTTTCTTT. Translated: CASSSIGAEAFF.

V and J are TRBV5-4 and TRBJ1-6, with D possibly being TRBD1 (5 bases). The germline CDR1 and CDR2 sequences are SGHNT and YYREEE (reference sequence). The ends were cut back, 4 bases at V and 10 bases at J, with 21 bases in the middle. The CDR3 spans 16 residues. DNA of the CDR3: TGTGCCAGCAGCCGGGGGTTTGGGCAGGGCGGCTCACCCCTCCACTTT. It is translated as CASSRGFGQGGSPLHF.

This clone was seen more than once but under ten times. The chain couples TRBV29-1 to TRBJ1-5, with TRBD1 as a possible D gene (5 bases). The CDR3 extends over 14 amino acids. Per germline, CDR1 SQVTM and CDR2 ANQGSEA. Deletions cut 4 bases from V and 2 bases from J, with 12 bases between. The CDR3 loop reads CSVAGSTGNQPQHF. In DNA form, the CDR3 reads TGCAGCGTTGCAGGGTCTACGGGCAATCAGCCCCAGCATTTT.

The V call is TRBV4-1, the J call TRBJ2-2, with TRBD1 matching over 8 bases. This CDR3 comprises 18 residues. J gave up 3 bases and V 1 base, and 10 bases lay outside the gene matches. Germline CDR1 is MGHRA and CDR2 is YSYEKL. Written as DNA, the CDR3 is TGCGCCAGCAGCCAAGGACCAGGGGGCTTTTCCGACACCGGGGAGCTGTTTTTT. As protein: CASSQGPGGFSDTGELFF.

The chain combines TRBV5-1 with TRBJ2-7, with 10 bases aligning to TRBD1. The J segment lost 0 bases and the V segment lost 4 bases, leaving 10 bases of the junction unmatched. This CDR3 spans 17 amino acids. Germline CDR1 reads SGHRS; CDR2 reads YFSETQ. This chain's CDR3 is CASSAGQGRLSSYEQYF. As DNA, the CDR3 is TGCGCCAGCAGCGCGGGACAGGGGCGCCTTAGCTCCTACGAGCAGTACTTC.

The chain uses TRBV2 and TRBJ1-2, with 9 nucleotides matching TRBD1. The germline gives CDR1 SNHLY, CDR2 FYNNEI. J gave up 3 bases and V 6 bases, and 5 bases lay outside the gene matches. The CDR3 sequence is 14 residues long. CDR3 coding DNA: TGTGCCAGCAGGACAGGGGGTATTTACTATGGCTACACCTTC. This codes for CASRTGGIYYGYTF.

The CDR3 protein is CASSERGYEGYTF. The CDR3 nucleotides read TGTGCCAGCAGTGAAAGAGGGTATGAAGGCTACACCTTC. The chain recombines TRBV2 with TRBJ1-2; D is undetermined. V dropped 2 bases and J dropped 8 bases, with 12 bases sitting between them. Looked up from germline, CDR1 is SNHLY and CDR2 is FYNNEI. The CDR3 has 13 amino acids. Supplemented by reference TRBV2 and TRBJ1-2, the full variable domain reads EPEVTQTPSHQVTQMGQEVILRCVPISNHLYFYWYRQILGQKVEFLVSFYNNEISEKSEIFDDQFSVERPDGSNFTLKIRSTKLEDSAMYFCASSERGYEGYTFGSGTRLTVV.

J is TRBJ2-1 and V is TRBV7-6; 7 nucleotides match TRBD2. The CDR3 has 16 residues. The V gene's germline CDR1 is SGHVS and CDR2 FNYEAQ. V lost 0 bases to trimming and J lost 4 bases; unmatched junction nucleotides: 6. CDR3 residues: CASSLALWGGYNEQFF. The CDR3 DNA reads as TGTGCCAGCAGCTTAGCGCTGTGGGGGGGTTACAATGAGCAGTTCTTC.

There are a few counts of this clone. Other DNA sequences within the sample encode an identical CDR3. The V call is TRBV9, the J call TRBJ1-2, with 7 bases that match TRBD1. The CDR3 is 12 residues long. The V gene's germline CDR1 is SGDLS and CDR2 YYNGEE. V gave up 3 bases and J gave up 8 bases; unmatched junction bases: 4. CDR3 sequence: CASSATGVGYTF. The CDR3 DNA sequence: TGTGCCAGCAGCGCAACAGGGGTCGGCTACACCTTC.

This clone showed up just once. V and J are TRBV29-1 and TRBJ2-3; 9 bases line up with TRBD2. The CDR3 spans 15 residues. After removal of 4 bases from V and 1 base from J, the junction contained 6 bases not matched to a gene. Germline assignment: CDR1 SQVTM and CDR2 ANQGSEA. CDR3 loop: CSVVRAGGGTDTQYF. The CDR3, as DNA: TGCAGCGTTGTTCGGGCGGGGGGGGGCACAGATACGCAGTATTTT.

Judged by abundance, this clone is large. The genes are TRBV10-3 and TRBJ2-3, with TRBD1 identical over 7 bases. Unmatched junction bases numbered 5, after V lost 6 bases and J lost 2 bases. The CDR3 totals 14 residues. The germline gives CDR1 ENHRY, CDR2 SYGVKD. CDR3 loop: CAISQGDSTDTQYF. The CDR3 nucleotides read TGTGCCATCAGCCAGGGGGATTCCACAGATACGCAGTATTTT.

This rearrangement joins TRBV2 to TRBJ1-2; possibly TRBD1 for D (6 bases). Trimming cost V 3 bases and J 3 bases, with 8 bases left between them. The germline V gene encodes CDR1 SNHLY and CDR2 FYNNEI. CDR3 length equals 13 residues. The CDR3 region is CASSDNRDYGYTF. CDR3 nucleotides: TGTGCCAGCAGTGATAACAGGGACTATGGCTACACCTTC. The full variable domain, completed using reference TRBV2 and TRBJ1-2, is EPEVTQTPSHQVTQMGQEVILRCVPISNHLYFYWYRQILGQKVEFLVSFYNNEISEKSEIFDDQFSVERPDGSNFTLKIRSTKLEDSAMYFCASSDNRDYGYTFGSGTRLTVV.

This chain joins TRBV4-1 and TRBJ1-5; 7 positions agree with TRBD1. Germline CDR1 MGHRA, CDR2 YSYEKL. The CDR3 sequence is 17 residues long. Losses at the gene ends were 4 bases for V and 0 bases for J; bases not matched to a gene: 9. Written as DNA, the CDR3 is TGCGCCAGCAGCCCTCGAGACAGGGAGTATAGCAATCAGCCCCAGCATTTT. Protein sequence: CASSPRDREYSNQPQHF.